These 27 T cell receptor beta chains were sequenced from one sample in a study of blood T cell repertoires in COVID-19. Here immunoSEQ multiplex PCR was the method, and the copy in TCRdb shows in-frame clones only, minus some. The table shows around 300,000 clones, with around 89% occurring only once. Sequencing was performed on peripheral blood. The source of these receptors is a woman between 25 and 40 years old with COVID-19, enrolled during active disease.

The rearrangement joins TRBV28 to TRBJ1-5; 12 bases are shared with TRBD1. Germline lookup yields CDR1 MDHEN and CDR2 SYDVKM. The junction had 9 bases not matched to a gene; V was cut back by 3 bases and J by 6 bases. There are 17 residues in the CDR3. The CDR3 reads CASSLAPGQGAGQPQHF. In DNA, the CDR3 is TGTGCCAGCAGTTTGGCCCCGGGACAGGGGGCAGGTCAGCCCCAGCATTTT.

The chain combines TRBV19 with TRBJ1-2; a possible D gene is TRBD1 (5 bases). The CDR3 has 14 amino acids. Germline CDR1 reads LNHDA; CDR2 reads SQIVND (reference sequence). The V gene lost 5 bases and the J gene lost 7 bases, with 17 bases spanning the gap. The DNA of the CDR3 is TGTGCCAGTAGTGCGGCCGGGACGCGGGGTGGCTACACCTTC. This encodes CASSAAGTRGGYTF. Variable domain in full (rest from reference TRBV19 and TRBJ1-2): DGGITQSPKYLFRKEGQNVTLSCEQNLNHDAMYWYRQDPGQGLRLIYYSQIVNDFQKGDIAEGYSVSREKKESFPLTVTSAQKNPTAFYLCASSAAGTRGGYTFGSGTRLTVV.

V gene TRBV6-1 combines with J gene TRBJ2-5; D remains ambiguous. The length of the CDR3 is 13 residues. V was cut by 1 base and J by 5 bases, with 8 bases left in between. In germline, CDR1 is MNHNS, CDR2 SASEGT. The chain's CDR3 is CASSEGPGETQYF. The CDR3 bases are TGTGCCAGCAGTGAAGGGCCCGGGGAGACCCAGTACTTC.

This clone was observed a single time. The chain couples TRBV12-2 to TRBJ2-7; the table calls TRBD1, which could not be checked here. TRBV12-2 is deemed a pseudogene. The CDR3 extends over 13 amino acids. This chain's CDR3 is CASRSRDPHEQYV. In nucleotides, the CDR3 is TGTGCAAGTCGCTCCAGGGATCCCCACGAGCAGTACGTC.

The chain links TRBV2 to TRBJ1-6; 8 bases align to TRBD1. Germline CDR1 reads SNHLY; CDR2 reads FYNNEI. After removal of 0 bases from V and 0 bases from J, the junction contained 4 bases not matched to a gene. CDR3 length: 18 residues. In DNA, the CDR3 is TGTGCCAGCAGTGAAGCGGGACAGGCCAGCTCCTATAATTCACCCCTCCACTTT. This sequence encodes CASSEAGQASSYNSPLHF.

This clone has a handful of counts. The chain employs TRBV6-6 and TRBJ2-7; 8 bases map to TRBD2. CDR1 and CDR2 (germline): MNHNY, SVGAGI (reference sequence). V shed 2 bases, J shed 7 bases, and the junction held 7 bases outside the gene matches. There are 14 residues in the CDR3. The CDR3 region has the DNA TGTGCCAGCAGTTACAACGGGGGGGCGGGTGAGCAGTACGTC. This translates into CASSYNGGAGEQYV.

The chain links TRBV5-4 to TRBJ2-1, with 10 bases matching TRBD2. V shed 5 bases and J 4 bases; nucleotides not matched to a gene: 6. CDR3 length equals 15 residues. Germline loops: CDR1 SGHNT, CDR2 YYREEE (reference sequence). The CDR3 region is CASRSAGGPYNEQFF. The CDR3 DNA follows: TGTGCCAGCAGGTCAGCGGGGGGGCCGTACAATGAGCAGTTCTTC.

This clone was seen many times. This sequence joins TRBV19 and TRBJ2-7; 9 positions agree with TRBD1. CDR3 length: 15 residues. Germline V gene data show CDR1 as LNHDA and CDR2 as SQIVND (reference sequence). Germline trimming cut 5 bases from V and 4 bases from J; bases unmatched to any gene: 9. The CDR3 nucleotides read TGTGCCAGTAGTCTACAGGGGGCGATGGGATACGAGCAGTACTTC. Its translation: CASSLQGAMGYEQYF.

This sequence joins TRBV30 and TRBJ1-2; unclear D gene. Trimming shortened V by 2 bases and J by 8 bases, and 15 bases separated the two germline ends. This CDR3 region has 13 residues. Germline V gives CDR1 GTSNPN, CDR2 SVGIG (reference sequence). This chain's CDR3 is CAWSTGTRGGYTF. The CDR3 nucleotides read TGTGCCTGGAGTACGGGAACTAGAGGCGGCTACACCTTC.

The chain carries TRBV7-6 and TRBJ2-1, with a weak D call TRBD2 (5 bases). Germline CDR1 SGHVS, CDR2 FNYEAQ. This CDR3 comprises 13 residues. V was shortened by 3 bases and J by 12 bases, with 15 bases between the two germline ends. In DNA form, the CDR3 reads TGTGCCAGCAGCTTGAGGCGTAGCGTGGGGCAGTTCTTC. Residues: CASSLRRSVGQFF.

V and J are TRBV19 and TRBJ2-3, with 8 bases aligning to TRBD2. The germline CDR1 and CDR2 sequences are LNHDA and SQIVND (reference sequence). The CDR3 runs 11 residues. With V trimmed by 10 bases and J by 8 bases, 5 bases remained unmatched. The CDR3 loop is CATPSGGTQYF. In DNA form, the CDR3 reads TGTGCCACCCCCAGCGGGGGTACGCAGTATTTT.

The chain is built from TRBV7-2 and TRBJ2-4; 10 positions match TRBD1. The length of the CDR3 is 16 residues. J was trimmed by 1 base and V by 2 bases; bases with no gene match: 2. CDR1 and CDR2 (germline): SGHTA, FQGNSA. CDR3 protein: CASSLWTGGAKNIQYF. CDR3 in DNA: TGTGCCAGCAGCTTATGGACAGGGGGGGCCAAAAACATTCAGTACTTC.

This chain connects TRBV11-2 to TRBJ1-5, with D perhaps matching TRBD1 (6 bases). Trimming removed 1 base at V and 2 bases at J, with 9 bases between. This CDR3 contains 15 residues. Germline V lookup: CDR1 SGHAT, CDR2 FQNNGV. The CDR3 sequence is CASSLGGQRNQPQHF. DNA of the CDR3: TGTGCCAGCAGCTTAGGAGGACAGCGCAATCAGCCCCAGCATTTT. Together with reference TRBV11-2 and TRBJ1-5, the CDR3 gives the full variable domain: EAGVAQSPRYKIIEKRQSVAFWCNPISGHATLYWYQQILGQGPKLLIQFQNNGVVDDSQLPKDRFSAERLKGVDSTLKIQPAKLEDSAVYLCASSLGGQRNQPQHFGDGTRLSIL.

V usage is TRBV5-1 and J usage is TRBJ2-2; perhaps TRBD2 as D (5 bases). V was cut by 4 bases and J by 1 base, with 11 bases left in between. Germline V lookup: CDR1 SGHRS, CDR2 YFSETQ. There are 15 residues in the CDR3. Here the CDR3 reads CASSPRAGNTGELFF. CDR3 DNA: TGCGCCAGCAGCCCGAGGGCTGGGAACACCGGGGAGCTGTTTTTT. The full variable domain, rest sourced from reference TRBV5-1 and TRBJ2-2, is KAGVTQTPRYLIKTRGQQVTLSCSPISGHRSVSWYQQTPGQGLQFLFEYFSETQRNKGNFPGRFSGRQFSNSRSEMNVSTLELGDSALYLCASSPRAGNTGELFFGEGSRLTVL.

The V and J genes are TRBV4-3 and TRBJ1-1; D unresolved. Looked up from germline, CDR1 is LGHNA and CDR2 is YSLEER. V shed 0 bases and J shed 5 bases, with 10 bases lying between them. The CDR3 spans 14 residues. DNA for the CDR3: TGCGCCAGCAGCCAAGATCGGGTCGGTACTGAAGCTTTCTTT. Its translation is CASSQDRVGTEAFF.

The chain recombines TRBV13 with TRBJ1-1; D ambiguous. The CDR3 length is 13 residues. In germline, CDR1 is PRHDT, CDR2 FYEKMQ (reference sequence). V was pared by 3 bases and J by 5 bases, with 10 bases between. The CDR3 spells CASSLRGRTEAFF. The CDR3 DNA follows: TGTGCCAGCAGCTTGAGAGGGAGGACTGAAGCTTTCTTT.

J is TRBJ2-1 and V is TRBV11-2, with TRBD1 matching over 7 bases. The CDR3 is 17 amino acids. With V trimmed by 4 bases and J by 8 bases, 17 bases remained unmatched. Germline CDR1 is SGHAT and CDR2 is FQNNGV. CDR3 coding DNA: TGTGCCAGCAGCTCCCGCACCAAGACCGACAGGGCCCATGAGCAGTTCTTC. The encoded protein is CASSSRTKTDRAHEQFF.

The chain links TRBV7-6 to TRBJ2-1; TRBD1 aligns across 9 bases. CDR1 is SGHVS and CDR2 is FNYEAQ in the germline V gene. After removal of 1 base from V and 2 bases from J, the junction contained 12 bases not matched to a gene. The CDR3 is 19 amino acids. In DNA, the CDR3 is TGTGCCAGCAGCTTAGTGCGGCCCGGGACAGGGAGCCCCTACAATGAGCAGTTCTTC. Translated: CASSLVRPGTGSPYNEQFF.

The V and J genes are TRBV24-1 and TRBJ1-2; the D gene is possibly TRBD1 (5 bases). Trimming shortened V by 8 bases and J by 1 base, and 13 bases separated the two germline ends. The CDR3 length is 14 residues. Germline V gene lookup returns CDR1 KGHDR and CDR2 SFDVKD. The CDR3 loop reads CATKTAILNYGYTF. The DNA for the CDR3 is TGTGCCACCAAGACAGCCATCCTTAACTATGGCTACACCTTC.

This clone was found once. This chain joins TRBV6-2 or TRBV6-3 and TRBJ1-2, with D perhaps TRBD1 (6 bases). Per germline, CDR1 MNHEY and CDR2 SVGEGT. Trimming left V 0 bases short and J 2 bases short, with 7 bases between. This CDR3 is built from 14 residues. CDR3 in amino acids: CASSYSTGNYGYTF. Here the CDR3 DNA reads TGTGCCAGCAGTTACTCGACAGGCAACTATGGCTACACCTTC.

This chain joins TRBV9 and TRBJ2-3; D call uncertain. Germline CDR1 and CDR2: SGDLS and YYNGEE. The CDR3 extends over 14 amino acids. Trimming shortened V by 0 bases and J by 6 bases, and 11 bases separated the two germline ends. This CDR3 is CASSVVGAGDTQYF. The CDR3 DNA follows: TGTGCCAGCAGCGTAGTCGGAGCCGGGGATACGCAGTATTTT.

This sequence joins TRBV7-9 and TRBJ1-2; 7 bases map to TRBD1. The CDR3 sequence is 15 residues long. The germline V gene encodes CDR1 SEHNR and CDR2 FQNEAQ (reference sequence). With V trimmed by 4 bases and J by 3 bases, 8 bases remained unmatched. The CDR3, as DNA: TGTGCCAGCAGCTCCTCAGGGGGAGAAGACTATGGCTACACCTTC. It specifies CASSSSGGEDYGYTF.

The chain uses TRBV5-1 and TRBJ2-2; 8 bases are shared with TRBD1. V lost 0 bases, J lost 7 bases, and 8 bases stayed unmatched. The CDR3 runs to 16 residues. CDR1 is SGHRS and CDR2 is YFSETQ in the germline V gene. CDR3 protein: CASSLGQGARHGELFF. CDR3 coding DNA: TGCGCCAGCAGCTTGGGGCAGGGGGCGCGTCACGGGGAGCTGTTTTTT.

Comment on this clone: One end of the junction does not line up with germline, which may come from a read error. The V and J genes are TRBV7-7 and TRBJ1-6; tentative D call: TRBD1 (6 bases). The CDR3 has 14 residues. CDR1 and CDR2 from the germline V gene are SSHAT and FNYEAQ (reference sequence). This chain's CDR3 is CASSLGDKNSPLHF. The CDR3 coding sequence is TGTGCTAGCAGCTTAGGGGACAAGAATTCACCCCTCCACTTT.

The V call is TRBV5-8, the J call TRBJ1-5; no reliable D call. The CDR3 loop spans 16 amino acids. Germline V CDR1 and CDR2: SGHTS, YDEGEE. Trimming took 2 bases from V and 3 from J, leaving 15 bases between them. As DNA, the CDR3 is TGTGCCAGCAGCTTAGGCATCGGGGAGATCAATCAGCCCCAGCATTTT. Amino acid sequence: CASSLGIGEINQPQHF.

J is TRBJ2-5 and V is TRBV29-1; D perhaps matches TRBD2 (5 bases). With 2 bases removed from V and 5 bases from J, the gap between germline ends came to 9 bases. Germline V gene lookup returns CDR1 SQVTM and CDR2 ANQGSEA. The CDR3 is made up of 12 amino acids. CDR3 bases: TGCAGCGTTGAATCCGGCGGGGAGACCCAGTACTTC. Amino acid sequence: CSVESGGETQYF.

This clone was seen only once. The chain recombines TRBV5-6 with TRBJ1-5; 7 bases match TRBD1. CDR3 size: 16 residues. In germline, CDR1 is SGHDT, CDR2 YYEEEE. V dropped 0 bases and J dropped 3; count of bases not matched to a gene: 6. The CDR3 loop reads CASSLGTGDLNQPQHF. The CDR3 coding sequence is TGTGCCAGCAGCTTGGGGACAGGAGACCTCAATCAGCCCCAGCATTTT.